The 23 T cell receptor beta chains in this list originate from one sample, sequenced in a study of cytomegalovirus exposure and HLA in healthy donors. The PCR was carried out with 60 Vbeta primers and 13 Jbeta primers. Only in-frame clones appear in the TCRdb table, and some are missing; sequencing was by immunoSEQ multiplex PCR. The sample contains fewer than 95,000 clones, over 75% of which appear only once. Sequencing was done on a sample of PBMCs. All receptors come from a man between 18 and 29 years old in good health and CMV-seronegative.

Here the CDR3 DNA reads TGTGCCTGGGGCCGGGCGGGGGCAAACACCATATATTTT. As protein: CAWGRAGANTIYF. This chain joins TRBV30 and TRBJ1-3; a possible D gene is TRBD1 (6 bases). The CDR3 totals 13 residues. The germline gives CDR1 GTSNPN, CDR2 SVGIG (reference sequence). The V end was cut by 5 bases, the J end by 6 bases, with 14 bases between.

The chain carries TRBV30 and TRBJ1-5; D is perhaps TRBD1 (5 bases). This CDR3 comprises 14 residues. Germline-derived CDR1 and CDR2 are GTSNPN and SVGIG (reference sequence). With 1 base removed from V and 1 base from J, the gap between germline ends came to 8 bases. CDR3 nucleotides: TGTGCCTGGAGTGAAGGGGCGAGCAATCAGCCCCAGCATTTT. It yields the protein CAWSEGASNQPQHF.

CDR3 DNA: TGTGCCAGCAGTTACGGACAGGGGGGGGATGGCTACACCTTC. This gives the protein CASSYGQGGDGYTF. The V call is TRBV6-5, the J call TRBJ1-2; 10 positions agree with TRBD1. CDR1 and CDR2 from the germline V gene are MNHEY and SVGAGI. This CDR3 is 14 amino acids long. The V gene end was trimmed by 2 bases and the J gene end by 6 bases; junction bases not matched to a gene: 3.

This clone was seen just once. This chain connects TRBV28 to TRBJ1-2; D remains ambiguous. The germline gives CDR1 MDHEN, CDR2 SYDVKM. The CDR3 runs to 13 residues. The V and J ends lost 2 bases and 5 bases respectively, with 9 bases between them. This chain's CDR3 is CASSLADRYGYTF. CDR3 coding DNA: TGTGCCAGCAGTTTAGCGGATAGATATGGCTACACCTTC.

This sequence joins TRBV7-6 and TRBJ2-2; 8 bases fit TRBD2. CDR1 SGHVS and CDR2 FNYEAQ come from the germline V gene. This CDR3 has 16 residues. With 0 bases clipped from V and 6 bases from J, the junction kept 6 bases outside the gene matches. CDR3 coding DNA: TGTGCCAGCAGCTTAGCGTACGCGGGGGGAGCCGGGGAGCTGTTTTTT. Amino acids: CASSLAYAGGAGELFF.

The genes are TRBV7-9 and TRBJ1-2; D is possibly TRBD1 (5 bases). V was trimmed by 4 bases and J by 7 bases, leaving 19 bases between them. Germline loops: CDR1 SEHNR, CDR2 FQNEAQ (reference sequence). This CDR3 has 15 residues. CDR3 amino acids: CASSWGQAPDGGYTF. CDR3 coding DNA: TGTGCCAGCAGCTGGGGCCAGGCGCCTGATGGTGGCTACACCTTC.

The chain joins TRBV7-3 to TRBJ2-3; D not resolved. The germline V and J ends were trimmed by 4 bases and 2 bases, with 10 bases remaining between them. CDR1 and CDR2 (germline): SGHTA, FQGTGA. This CDR3 contains 14 residues. CDR3 bases: TGTGCCAGCAGCTCCTACGACTCCACAGATACGCAGTATTTT. This encodes CASSSYDSTDTQYF.

The V and J genes are TRBV13 and TRBJ1-3; D is uncertain. The germline V and J ends were trimmed by 4 bases and 4 bases, with 8 bases remaining between them. The CDR3 spans 13 residues. The V gene's germline CDR1 is PRHDT and CDR2 FYEKMQ (reference sequence). CDR3 sequence reads: CASSSTMGNTIYF. The CDR3 nucleotides are TGTGCCAGCAGCTCCACTATGGGAAACACCATATATTTT.

This clone came up once. This rearrangement joins TRBV7-9 to TRBJ2-5, with TRBD1 identical over 7 bases. The germline V gene encodes CDR1 SEHNR and CDR2 FQNEAQ (reference sequence). This CDR3 spans 14 amino acids. V trimming: 4 bases; J trimming: 1 base; junction bases outside the gene matches: 3. The chain's CDR3 is CASSSGTAQETQYF. CDR3 sequence (DNA): TGTGCCAGCAGCTCGGGGACAGCCCAAGAGACCCAGTACTTC. The full variable domain, completed using reference TRBV7-9 and TRBJ2-5, is DTGVSQNPRHKITKRGQNVTFRCDPISEHNRLYWYRQTLGQGPEFLTYFQNEAQLEKSRLLSDRFSAERPKGSFSTLEIQRTEQGDSAMYLCASSSGTAQETQYFGPGTRLLVL.

The J gene is TRBJ2-1, the V gene TRBV7-2, with 9 bases identical to TRBD1. CDR3 length: 15 residues. J gave up 4 bases and V 5 bases, and 6 bases lay outside the gene matches. Germline CDR1 and CDR2: SGHTA and FQGNSA. The CDR3 region is CASSLRTGDYNEQFF. The CDR3 DNA reads TGTGCCAGCAGCCTAAGGACAGGGGATTACAATGAGCAGTTCTTC.

This clone was seen more than once but under ten times. The gene calls are TRBV5-1 and TRBJ1-1; D gene ambiguous. V shed 4 bases and J shed 3 bases, with 13 bases lying between them. CDR1 and CDR2 (germline): SGHRS, YFSETQ. The length of the CDR3 is 14 residues. The CDR3: CASSASQRYTEAFF. The CDR3 region has the DNA TGCGCCAGCAGCGCCTCTCAGAGGTACACTGAAGCTTTCTTT.

Turning to this clone: Compared with germline, one end of the junction differs, possibly owing to a read error. The chain is built from TRBV9 and TRBJ1-3; TRBD1 agrees at 7 bases. Germline assignment: CDR1 SGDLS and CDR2 YYNGEE. This CDR3 is 16 amino acids long. CDR3 coding DNA: TGTGCTAGCAGCGTAGCGTGGCAGGGGGCTGGAAACACCATATATTTT. Translating gives CASSVAWQGAGNTIYF.

This sequence joins TRBV4-2 and TRBJ2-2; 10 nucleotides align to TRBD1. CDR1 LGHNA and CDR2 YNFKEQ come from the germline V gene. The J segment lost 0 bases and the V segment lost 6 bases, leaving 4 bases of the junction unmatched. The CDR3 is 16 residues long. CDR3 protein: CASRGQGNANTGELFF. In DNA, the CDR3 is TGTGCCAGCAGGGGACAGGGGAACGCGAACACCGGGGAGCTGTTTTTT.

The rearrangement links TRBV5-1 to TRBJ2-1, with a possible D match to TRBD1 (5 bases). Germline CDR1 is SGHRS and CDR2 is YFSETQ. The CDR3 is 15 residues long. Trimming shortened V by 1 base and J by 5 bases, and 13 bases separated the two germline ends. The CDR3 sequence is CASSLLGRHDNEQFF. The CDR3 coding sequence is TGCGCCAGCAGCTTGCTGGGGCGGCATGACAATGAGCAGTTCTTC.

This chain uses TRBV5-1 with TRBJ2-7, with TRBD1 matching over 7 bases. The germline CDR1 and CDR2 sequences are SGHRS and YFSETQ. The junction had 7 bases not matched to a gene; V was cut back by 5 bases and J by 2 bases. The CDR3 covers 14 residues. CDR3 sequence: CASRPGTVAYEQYF. The DNA for the CDR3 is TGCGCCAGCAGGCCCGGGACAGTAGCCTACGAGCAGTACTTC.

The V gene is TRBV7-9, the J gene TRBJ2-7, with 7 bases lining up with TRBD1. Losses at the gene ends were 2 bases for V and 3 bases for J; bases not matched to a gene: 1. Germline V CDR1 and CDR2: SEHNR, FQNEAQ (reference sequence). The CDR3 runs 13 residues. The DNA for the CDR3 is TGTGCCAGCAGCTTATCAGGGGGCTACGAGCAGTACTTC. Translation: CASSLSGGYEQYF.

The rearrangement uses TRBV27 and TRBJ2-1, with a weak D call TRBD2 (6 bases). CDR3 size: 15 residues. Germline values: CDR1 MNHEY, CDR2 SMNVEV (reference sequence). V was clipped by 4 bases and J by 5 bases, with 15 bases between them. This CDR3 is CASSWMSDYDNEQFF. Here the CDR3 DNA reads TGTGCCAGCAGTTGGATGTCGGACTACGACAATGAGCAGTTCTTC.

The CDR3 here is CASSESLGTGNNEQFF. DNA of the CDR3: TGCGCCAGCAGTGAGTCACTCGGGACAGGGAACAATGAGCAGTTCTTC. The genes are TRBV10-1 and TRBJ2-1, with 9 positions matching TRBD1. V shed 0 bases and J 5 bases; nucleotides not matched to a gene: 5. In germline, CDR1 is WNHNN, CDR2 SYGVQD (reference sequence). The CDR3 totals 16 residues.

V and J are TRBV9 and TRBJ1-6; weak D call: TRBD1 (5 bases). Germline V gene data show CDR1 as SGDLS and CDR2 as YYNGEE. V was trimmed by 2 bases and J by 1 base, leaving 7 bases between them. CDR3 length equals 15 residues. The CDR3 spells CASSVGGSYNSPLHF. The CDR3, as DNA: TGTGCCAGCAGCGTCGGGGGGTCCTATAATTCACCCCTCCACTTT. The complete variable domain, with remaining parts taken from reference TRBV9 and TRBJ1-6, reads DSGVTQTPKHLITATGQRVTLRCSPRSGDLSVYWYQQSLDQGLQFLIQYYNGEERAKGNILERFSAQQFPDLHSELNLSSLELGDSALYFCASSVGGSYNSPLHFGNGTRLTVT.

This clone appeared a few times. V and J are TRBV25-1 and TRBJ1-4; weak D call: TRBD1 (6 bases). With 3 bases removed from V and 5 bases from J, the gap between germline ends came to 16 bases. This CDR3 comprises 16 residues. Germline CDR1 is MGHDK and CDR2 is SYGVNS. CDR3 bases: TGTGCCAGCAGTGATCAAGAACAGGGTAGAAATGAAAAACTGTTTTTT. It encodes CASSDQEQGRNEKLFF.

V gene TRBV11-2 combines with J gene TRBJ1-3; 7 nucleotides line up with TRBD1. Losses at the gene ends were 2 bases for V and 4 bases for J; bases not matched to a gene: 8. The germline V gene encodes CDR1 SGHAT and CDR2 FQNNGV. This CDR3 region has 16 residues. For the CDR3, the DNA is TGTGCCAGCAGCTTATATGACAGGGAGACGGGAAACACCATATATTTT. This encodes CASSLYDRETGNTIYF.

This chain links TRBV13 with TRBJ2-1, with 9 bases that match TRBD2. Trimming removed 1 base from V and 0 bases from J; junction bases left unmatched: 19. This CDR3 region has 22 residues. In germline, CDR1 is PRHDT, CDR2 FYEKMQ (reference sequence). CDR3 bases: TGTGCCAGCAGCTTAGATTTTTATTTCATTGGGAGCGGGGGGATCTCCTACAATGAGCAGTTCTTC. Translating gives CASSLDFYFIGSGGISYNEQFF.

The chain employs TRBV5-1 and TRBJ2-5, with 12 bases identical to TRBD2. This CDR3 contains 15 residues. Germline V gene sequence: CDR1 SGHRS, CDR2 YFSETQ. The V and J ends lost 2 bases and 5 bases, in that order; junction bases with no gene match: 4. As DNA, the CDR3 is TGCGCCAGCAGCTTACTAGCGGGGGGTGTGGAGACCCAGTACTTC. Translating it yields CASSLLAGGVETQYF.